Presented here are 2 T cell receptor beta chains from one specimen sequenced in a study of blood T cell repertoires in COVID-19 (dated by TCRdb to 2018 to 2020). To prepare the library, the immunoSEQ multiplex PCR assay was applied. The immuneACCESS repertoire file appears here via TCRdb, limited to in-frame rearrangements. These files lack a portion of the clones; in checked studies, under half of the deficit traces to unresolved V genes, and the cause of the others is not known. For this sample the table gives some 330,000 clones, of which around 86% were detected only once. The ten largest clonotypes hold about 4% of the sample. Sequencing was performed on PBMCs or T cells enriched from blood (not recorded which). These receptors all come from a man younger than 45 who had recovered from COVID-19.

This chain joins TRBV7-2 and TRBJ2-7, with 9 bases aligning to TRBD2. The CDR3 is 16 amino acids. Trimming at V came to 1 base and at J to 3 bases, leaving 7 bases not matched to a gene. The germline gives CDR1 SGHTA, CDR2 FQGNSA. CDR3 DNA sequence: TGTGCCAGCAGCTTAGGAGGGCGGGAGGGGGTCTACGAGCAGTACTTC. It codes for CASSLGGREGVYEQYF.

V gene TRBV6-1 combines with J gene TRBJ1-2; D may be TRBD1 (6 bases). The CDR3 totals 14 residues. Per germline, CDR1 MNHNS and CDR2 SASEGT. V was cut by 0 bases and J by 4 bases, with 9 bases left in between. The CDR3 loop is CASSEAQGPYGYTF. CDR3 sequence (DNA): TGTGCCAGCAGTGAAGCGCAGGGGCCCTATGGCTACACCTTC.